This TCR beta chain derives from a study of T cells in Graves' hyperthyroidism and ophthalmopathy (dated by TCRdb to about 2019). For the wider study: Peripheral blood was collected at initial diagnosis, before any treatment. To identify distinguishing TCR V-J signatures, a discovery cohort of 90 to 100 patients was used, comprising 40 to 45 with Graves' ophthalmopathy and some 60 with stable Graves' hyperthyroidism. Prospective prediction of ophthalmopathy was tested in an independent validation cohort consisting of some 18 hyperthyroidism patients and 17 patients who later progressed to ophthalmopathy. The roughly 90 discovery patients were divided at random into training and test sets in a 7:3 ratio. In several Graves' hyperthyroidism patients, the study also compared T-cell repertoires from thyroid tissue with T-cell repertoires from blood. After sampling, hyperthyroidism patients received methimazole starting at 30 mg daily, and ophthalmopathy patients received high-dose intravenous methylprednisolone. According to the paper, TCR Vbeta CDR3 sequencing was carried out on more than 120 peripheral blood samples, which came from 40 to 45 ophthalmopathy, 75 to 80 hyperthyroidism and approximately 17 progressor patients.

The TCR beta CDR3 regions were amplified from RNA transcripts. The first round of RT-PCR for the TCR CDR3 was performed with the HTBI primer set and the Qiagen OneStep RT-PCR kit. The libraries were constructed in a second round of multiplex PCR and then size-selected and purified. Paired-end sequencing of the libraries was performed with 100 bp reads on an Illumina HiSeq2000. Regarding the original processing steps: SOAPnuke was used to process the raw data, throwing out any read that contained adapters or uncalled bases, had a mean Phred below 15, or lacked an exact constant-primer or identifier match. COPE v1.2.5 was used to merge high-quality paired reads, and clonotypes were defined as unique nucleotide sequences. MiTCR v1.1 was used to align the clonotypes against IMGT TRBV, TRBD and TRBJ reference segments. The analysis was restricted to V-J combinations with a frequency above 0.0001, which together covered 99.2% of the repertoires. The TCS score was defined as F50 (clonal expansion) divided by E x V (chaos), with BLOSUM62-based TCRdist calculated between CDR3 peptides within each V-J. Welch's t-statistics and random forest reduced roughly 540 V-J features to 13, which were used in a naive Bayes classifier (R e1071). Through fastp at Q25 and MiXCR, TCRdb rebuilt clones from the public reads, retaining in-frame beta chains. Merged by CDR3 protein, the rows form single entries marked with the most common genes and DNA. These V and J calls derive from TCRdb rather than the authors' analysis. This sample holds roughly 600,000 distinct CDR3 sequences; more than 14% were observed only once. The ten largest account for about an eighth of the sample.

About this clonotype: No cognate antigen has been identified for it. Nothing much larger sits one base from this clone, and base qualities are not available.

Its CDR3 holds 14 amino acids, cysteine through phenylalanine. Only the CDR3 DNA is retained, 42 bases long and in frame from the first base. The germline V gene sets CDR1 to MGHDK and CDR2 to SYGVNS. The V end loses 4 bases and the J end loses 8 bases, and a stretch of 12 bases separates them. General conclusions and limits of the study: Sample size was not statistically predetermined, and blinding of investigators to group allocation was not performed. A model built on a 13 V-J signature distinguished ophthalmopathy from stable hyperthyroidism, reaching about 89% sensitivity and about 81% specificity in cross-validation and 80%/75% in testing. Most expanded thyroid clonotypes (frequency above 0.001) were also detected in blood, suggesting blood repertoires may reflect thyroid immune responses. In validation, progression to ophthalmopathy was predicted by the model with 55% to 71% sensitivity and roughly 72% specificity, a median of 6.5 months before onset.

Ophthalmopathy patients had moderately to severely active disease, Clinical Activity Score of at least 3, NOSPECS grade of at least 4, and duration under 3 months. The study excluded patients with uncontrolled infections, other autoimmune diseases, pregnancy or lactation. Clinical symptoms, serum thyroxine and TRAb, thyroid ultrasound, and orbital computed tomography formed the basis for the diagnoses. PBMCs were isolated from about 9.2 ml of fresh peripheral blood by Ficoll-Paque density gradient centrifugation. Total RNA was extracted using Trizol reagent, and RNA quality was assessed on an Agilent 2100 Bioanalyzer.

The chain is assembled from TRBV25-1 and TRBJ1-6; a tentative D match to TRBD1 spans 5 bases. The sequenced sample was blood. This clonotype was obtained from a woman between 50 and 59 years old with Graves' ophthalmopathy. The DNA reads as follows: TGTGCCAGCAGTGTTGGTCGGGGGGATTCACCCCTCCACTTT. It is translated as CASSVGRGDSPLHF.